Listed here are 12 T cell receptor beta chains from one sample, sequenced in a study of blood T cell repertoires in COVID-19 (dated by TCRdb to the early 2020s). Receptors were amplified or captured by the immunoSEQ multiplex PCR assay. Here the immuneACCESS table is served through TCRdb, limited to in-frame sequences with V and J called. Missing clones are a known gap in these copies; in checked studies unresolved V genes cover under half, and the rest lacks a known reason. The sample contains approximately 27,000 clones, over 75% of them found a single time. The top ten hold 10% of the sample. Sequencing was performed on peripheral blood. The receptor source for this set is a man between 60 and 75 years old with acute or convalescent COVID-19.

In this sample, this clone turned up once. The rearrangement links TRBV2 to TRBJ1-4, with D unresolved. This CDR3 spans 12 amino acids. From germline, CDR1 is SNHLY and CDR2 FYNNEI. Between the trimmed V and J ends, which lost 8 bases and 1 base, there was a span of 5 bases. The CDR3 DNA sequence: TGTGCCAGCGGGAGAACTAATGAAAAACTGTTTTTT. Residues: CASGRTNEKLFF.

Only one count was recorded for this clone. The CDR3 DNA follows: TGTGCCAGCAGCGTAGTTCCGACACCCACGGGGTATGGCTACACCTTC. Its protein is CASSVVPTPTGYGYTF. The rearrangement joins TRBV9 to TRBJ1-2; no definite D call. The V end was cut by 0 bases, the J end by 5 bases, with 17 bases between. The CDR3 loop spans 16 amino acids. Germline V gives CDR1 SGDLS, CDR2 YYNGEE. Using reference TRBV9 and TRBJ1-2 for the parts outside the CDR3, the full variable domain is DSGVTQTPKHLITATGQRVTLRCSPRSGDLSVYWYQQSLDQGLQFLIQYYNGEERAKGNILERFSAQQFPDLHSELNLSSLELGDSALYFCASSVVPTPTGYGYTFGSGTRLTVV.

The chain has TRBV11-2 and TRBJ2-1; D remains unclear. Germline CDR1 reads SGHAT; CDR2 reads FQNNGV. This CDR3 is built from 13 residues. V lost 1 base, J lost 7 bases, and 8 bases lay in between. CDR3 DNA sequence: TGTGCCAGCAGCTTAGTGCTGCTAAATGAGCAGTTCTTC. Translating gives CASSLVLLNEQFF.

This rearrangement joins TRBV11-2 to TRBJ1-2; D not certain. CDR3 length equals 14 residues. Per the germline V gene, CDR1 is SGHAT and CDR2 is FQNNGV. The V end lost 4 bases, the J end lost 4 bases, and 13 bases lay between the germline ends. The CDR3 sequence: CASSSQYRGYGYTF. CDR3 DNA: TGTGCCAGCAGCTCACAATACCGGGGCTATGGCTACACCTTC.

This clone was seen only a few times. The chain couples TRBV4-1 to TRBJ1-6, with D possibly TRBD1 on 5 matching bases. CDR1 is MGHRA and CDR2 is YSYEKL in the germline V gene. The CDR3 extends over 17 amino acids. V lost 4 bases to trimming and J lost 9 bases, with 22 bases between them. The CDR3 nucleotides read TGCGCCAGCAGCCGAAATGCCGGGGAGGGTCAGGGTTCACCCCTCCACTTT. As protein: CASSRNAGEGQGSPLHF.

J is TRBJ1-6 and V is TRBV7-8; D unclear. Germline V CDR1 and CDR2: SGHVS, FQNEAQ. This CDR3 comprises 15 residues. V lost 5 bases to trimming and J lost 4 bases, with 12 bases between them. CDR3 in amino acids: CASSERHLYNSPLHF. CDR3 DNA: TGTGCCAGCAGCGAGAGACACCTTTATAATTCACCCCTCCACTTT.

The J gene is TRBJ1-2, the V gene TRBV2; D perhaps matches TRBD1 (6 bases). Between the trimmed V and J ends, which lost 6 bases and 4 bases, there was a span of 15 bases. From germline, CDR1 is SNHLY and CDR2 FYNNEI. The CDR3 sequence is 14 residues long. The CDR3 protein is CASRDSTSAYGYTF. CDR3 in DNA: TGTGCCAGCAGGGACAGTACCTCGGCCTATGGCTACACCTTC.

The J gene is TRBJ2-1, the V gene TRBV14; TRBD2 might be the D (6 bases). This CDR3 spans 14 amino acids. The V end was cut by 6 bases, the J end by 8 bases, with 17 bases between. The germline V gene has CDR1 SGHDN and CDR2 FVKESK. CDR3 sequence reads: CASRGSRGIDEQFF. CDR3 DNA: TGTGCCAGCAGGGGATCACGGGGGATCGATGAGCAGTTCTTC.

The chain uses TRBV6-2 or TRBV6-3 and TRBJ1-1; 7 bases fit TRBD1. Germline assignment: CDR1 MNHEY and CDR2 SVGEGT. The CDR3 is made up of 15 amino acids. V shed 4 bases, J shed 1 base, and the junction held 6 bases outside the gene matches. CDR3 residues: CASSCPRGENTEAFF. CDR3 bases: TGTGCCAGCAGTTGCCCCAGGGGGGAGAACACTGAAGCTTTCTTT.

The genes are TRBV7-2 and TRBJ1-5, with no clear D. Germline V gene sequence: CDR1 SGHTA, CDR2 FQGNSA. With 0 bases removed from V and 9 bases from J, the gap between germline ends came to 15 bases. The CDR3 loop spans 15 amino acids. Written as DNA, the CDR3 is TGTGCCAGCAGCTTAGCCCCGAGAGGTCGGAGGCCCCAGCATTTT. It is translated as CASSLAPRGRRPQHF.

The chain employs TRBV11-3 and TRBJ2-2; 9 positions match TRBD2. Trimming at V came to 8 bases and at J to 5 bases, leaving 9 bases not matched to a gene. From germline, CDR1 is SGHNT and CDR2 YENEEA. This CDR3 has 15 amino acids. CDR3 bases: TGTGCCAGCTCATCGGCGGGAGGGCCTACCGGGGAGCTGTTTTTT. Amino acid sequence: CASSSAGGPTGELFF.

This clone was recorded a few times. The CDR3 coding sequence is TGTGCCAGCAGTTCCACCGGGACTAGGAGCAATGAGCAGTTCTTC. It translates to CASSSTGTRSNEQFF. The chain couples TRBV28 to TRBJ2-1, with 8 positions matching TRBD2. Trimming took 4 bases from V and 6 from J; bases not matched to a gene: 8. CDR1 and CDR2 from the germline V gene are MDHEN and SYDVKM. This CDR3 spans 15 amino acids.